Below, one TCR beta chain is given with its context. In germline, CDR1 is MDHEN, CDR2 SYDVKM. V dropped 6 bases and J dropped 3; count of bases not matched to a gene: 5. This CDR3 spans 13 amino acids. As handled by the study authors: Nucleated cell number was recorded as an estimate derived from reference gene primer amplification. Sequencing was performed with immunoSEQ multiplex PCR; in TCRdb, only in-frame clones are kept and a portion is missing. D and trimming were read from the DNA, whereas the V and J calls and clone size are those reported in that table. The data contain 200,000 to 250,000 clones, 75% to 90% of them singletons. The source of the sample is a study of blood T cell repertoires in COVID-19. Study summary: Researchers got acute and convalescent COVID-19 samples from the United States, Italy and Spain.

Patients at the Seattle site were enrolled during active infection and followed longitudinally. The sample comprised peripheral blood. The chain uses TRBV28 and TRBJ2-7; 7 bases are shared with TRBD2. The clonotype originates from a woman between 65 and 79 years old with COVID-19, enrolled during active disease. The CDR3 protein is CASRLGLFYEQYF. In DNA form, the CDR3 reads TGTGCCAGCAGACTGGGACTATTCTACGAGCAGTACTTC.